The rows below give T cell receptor beta chains drawn from one sample of a study of response to subunit inactivated influenza vaccine. TCRdb recomputed calls from the RT-PCR reads with MiXCR, one row per CDR3 protein. The data hold 550,000 to 650,000 distinct CDR3 sequences, with 12% observed a single time. Specimen: PBMCs from blood, collected on the day of vaccination. These receptors originate from a man aged 45 to 65 who received an inactivated influenza vaccine. Each CDR3 is given with its conserved first and last residue. The order of the fields is J gene, CDR3 length, clone size, D gene, V gene, CDR3 protein, CDR3 DNA. The D gene is left open where the match is weak. Rows give clone size only sometimes, using once, few, many, or a class for an expanded clone.

TRBJ1-4	12	few	-	TRBV29-1	CSVTSGREKLFF	TGCAGCGTAACCTCCGGGAGGGAAAAACTGTTTTTT
TRBJ1-3	15	-	-	TRBV6-1	CASSPDGDSGNTIYF	TGTGCCAGCAGCCCGGACGGAGACTCTGGAAACACCATATATTTT
TRBJ2-5	14	-	TRBD2	TRBV9	CASSVASGEETQYF	TGTGCCAGCAGCGTCGCTAGCGGCGAGGAGACCCAGTACTTC
TRBJ2-5	17	many	TRBD2	TRBV5-1	CASSLLGSGRYGETQYF	TGCGCCAGCAGCTTGCTGGGTAGCGGGAGGTACGGAGAGACCCAGTACTTC
TRBJ2-7	14	few	-	TRBV20-1	CSARETGPTYEQYF	TGCAGTGCTAGAGAAACGGGACCTACCTACGAGCAGTACTTC
TRBJ2-7	16	few	-	TRBV3-1	CASSQPRGGSSYEQYF	TGTGCCAGCAGCCAACCTCGTGGAGGGAGCTCCTACGAGCAGTACTTC
TRBJ2-7	12	many	TRBD1	TRBV12-3/TRBV12-4	CASSVTGGEQYF	TGTGCCAGCAGTGTGACAGGGGGCGAGCAGTACTTC
TRBJ2-1	15	few	-	TRBV5-1	CASRGVRQGEGEQFF	TGCGCCAGCAGGGGGGTGCGACAAGGAGAAGGTGAGCAGTTCTTC
TRBJ2-1	15	-	TRBD2	TRBV6-1	CASKLTSGPAGEQFF	TGTGCCAGCAAATTGACTAGCGGGCCTGCTGGAGAGCAGTTCTTC
TRBJ2-2	15	-	TRBD2	TRBV4-2	CASSLERGGTGELFF	TGTGCCAGCAGCCTAGAGCGGGGGGGCACCGGGGAGCTGTTTTTT
TRBJ1-4	14	few	-	TRBV4-3	CASSQVGRQEKLFF	TGCGCCAGCAGCCAAGTTGGCCGGCAGGAAAAACTGTTTTTT
TRBJ2-7	14	-	-	TRBV10-3	CAISESTRGGEQYF	TGTGCCATCAGTGAGTCGACAAGGGGAGGCGAGCAGTACTTC
TRBJ2-3	17	-	TRBD2	TRBV18	CASSPQSSGAHTDTQYF	TGTGCCAGCTCACCACAGTCTAGCGGGGCACACACAGATACGCAGTATTTT
TRBJ1-6	14	-	-	TRBV27	CASSQMTDNSPLHF	TGTGCCAGCAGCCAAATGACTGATAATTCACCCCTCCACTTT
TRBJ2-5	14	-	TRBD1	TRBV12-3/TRBV12-4	CASSSLRGQETQYF	TGTGCCAGCAGTTCACTCAGGGGGCAAGAGACCCAGTACTTC
TRBJ2-3	15	few	-	TRBV20-1	CSAHDPGTSTDTQYF	TGCAGTGCTCACGATCCTGGGACTAGCACAGATACGCAGTATTTT
TRBJ2-5	13	-	-	TRBV5-1	CASSLETAETQYF	TGCGCCAGCAGCTTGGAGACAGCGGAGACCCAGTACTTC
TRBJ2-1	15	-	TRBD2	TRBV20-1	CSASELAGSYNEQFF	TGCAGTGCTAGTGAGCTAGCGGGATCTTACAATGAGCAGTTCTTC
TRBJ2-7	14	-	TRBD2	TRBV4-1	CASSQGTRGFQQYF	TGCGCCAGCAGCCAAGGGACTAGGGGCTTTCAGCAGTACTTC
TRBJ2-7	15	few	TRBD2	TRBV9	CASSVESGGGSEQYF	TGTGCCAGCAGCGTAGAAAGCGGGGGGGGCTCCGAGCAGTACTTC
TRBJ2-2	16	few	-	TRBV12-3/TRBV12-4	CASSFAATPNTGELFF	TGTGCCAGCAGTTTTGCGGCAACTCCAAACACCGGGGAGCTGTTTTTT
TRBJ2-7	13	few	-	TRBV7-9	CASSLFRSYEQYF	TGTGCCAGCAGCTTATTTAGGTCCTACGAGCAGTACTTC
TRBJ2-5	15	few	-	TRBV29-1	CSVGGSGVTRETQYF	TGCAGCGTAGGGGGAAGCGGGGTCACCAGAGAGACCCAGTACTTC
TRBJ1-5	14	many	-	TRBV7-9	CASSAGLSNQPQHF	TGTGCCAGCAGCGCGGGCCTTAGCAATCAGCCCCAGCATTTT
TRBJ2-2	15	few	-	TRBV24-1	CATSPSGRHTGELFF	TGTGCCACCAGCCCTTCAGGGCGACACACCGGGGAGCTGTTTTTT